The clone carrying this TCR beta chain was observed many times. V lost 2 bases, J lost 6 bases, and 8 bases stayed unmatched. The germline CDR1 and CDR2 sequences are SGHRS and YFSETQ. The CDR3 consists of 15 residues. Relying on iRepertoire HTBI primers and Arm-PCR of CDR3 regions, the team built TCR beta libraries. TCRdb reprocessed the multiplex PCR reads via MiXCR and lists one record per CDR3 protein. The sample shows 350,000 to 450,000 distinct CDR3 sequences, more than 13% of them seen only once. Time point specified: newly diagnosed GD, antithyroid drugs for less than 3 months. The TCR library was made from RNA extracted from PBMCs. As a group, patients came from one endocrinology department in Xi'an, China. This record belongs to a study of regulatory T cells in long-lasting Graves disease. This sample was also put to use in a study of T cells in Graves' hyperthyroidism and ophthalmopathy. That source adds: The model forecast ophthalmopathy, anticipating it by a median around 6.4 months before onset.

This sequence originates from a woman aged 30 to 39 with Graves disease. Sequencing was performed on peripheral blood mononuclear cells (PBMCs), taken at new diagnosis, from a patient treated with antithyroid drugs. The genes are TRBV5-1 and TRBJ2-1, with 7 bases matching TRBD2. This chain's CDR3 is CASSFHSGMINEQFF. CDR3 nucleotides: TGCGCCAGCAGCTTCCACAGCGGGATGATCAATGAGCAGTTCTTC.